The next 31 T cell receptor beta chains were all read from a single sample in a study of metastatic and nonmetastatic thyroid tumors. Prior to thyroid surgery, none of the patients had received any treatment. MiXCR re-clonotyped the PCR reads for TCRdb. The table records around 22,000 clones, 20% to 25% of them present only once. Sequencing was done on a sample of tumor tissue. These receptors were collected from a female donor with papillary thyroid cancer or a benign thyroid nodule (not recorded which). Some clones in this sample may be carry-over from other donors' samples.

The V and J genes are TRBV27 and TRBJ2-3; no clear D. V lost 5 bases and J lost 6, with 12 bases in between. The germline CDR1 and CDR2 sequences are MNHEY and SMNVEV (reference sequence). The CDR3 has 13 residues. The CDR3 is CASSPYLKDTQYF. CDR3 coding DNA: TGTGCCAGCAGTCCATACCTAAAGGATACGCAGTATTTT.

The J gene is TRBJ1-3, the V gene TRBV9; D may be TRBD1 (5 bases). Trimming shortened V by 0 bases and J by 9 bases, and 16 bases separated the two germline ends. The germline gives CDR1 SGDLS, CDR2 YYNGEE. The CDR3 is 15 amino acids. CDR3 DNA sequence: TGTGCCAGCAGCGTAGAGGGCAGGGAGTTTTCCACCATATATTTT. As protein: CASSVEGREFSTIYF. The full variable domain, completed using reference TRBV9 and TRBJ1-3, is DSGVTQTPKHLITATGQRVTLRCSPRSGDLSVYWYQQSLDQGLQFLIQYYNGEERAKGNILERFSAQQFPDLHSELNLSSLELGDSALYFCASSVEGREFSTIYFGEGSWLTVV.

Only a few counts were recorded for this clone. The gene calls are TRBV12-3 or TRBV12-4 and TRBJ2-1; D unclear. The CDR3 length is 14 residues. V lost 2 bases to trimming and J lost 3 bases, with 8 bases between them. This CDR3 is CASSLSVSYNEQFF. The DNA for the CDR3 is TGTGCCAGCAGTTTATCCGTAAGCTACAATGAGCAGTTCTTC.

The chain joins TRBV20-1 to TRBJ1-2, with D uncertain. V shed 6 bases and J shed 0 bases, with 14 bases lying between them. Germline-derived CDR1 and CDR2 are DFQATT and SNEGSKA (reference sequence). The CDR3 totals 14 residues. CDR3 loop: CSANEQTSNYGYTF. CDR3 DNA: TGCAGTGCCAATGAACAGACCTCTAACTATGGCTACACCTTC.

By share, this clone counts as medium-sized. The chain employs TRBV28 and TRBJ1-6; no firm D call. The V end was cut by 1 base, the J end by 0 bases, with 10 bases between. This CDR3 is built from 17 residues. Per the germline V gene, CDR1 is MDHEN and CDR2 is SYDVKM. The CDR3 sequence is CASSLSRRSSYNSPLHF. CDR3 bases: TGTGCCAGCAGTTTATCCAGGAGGAGCTCCTATAATTCACCCCTCCACTTT.

The sample holds one count of this clone. The chain has TRBV9 and TRBJ2-5; 8 bases line up with TRBD1. Germline V gene sequence: CDR1 SGDLS, CDR2 YYNGEE. The CDR3 covers 17 residues. The trim removed 5 bases at V and 4 bases at J, leaving 16 bases unmatched. The CDR3 protein is CASRRSTGQASRETQYF. As DNA, the CDR3 is TGTGCCAGCAGAAGGTCCACGGGACAGGCGTCGAGAGAGACCCAGTACTTC.

The genes are TRBV29-1 and TRBJ2-1, with D maybe TRBD1 (5 bases). There are 14 residues in the CDR3. Per the germline V gene, CDR1 is SQVTM and CDR2 is ANQGSEA. V shed 2 bases and J shed 0 bases, with 8 bases lying between them. The DNA of the CDR3 is TGCAGCGTTGAAAAGGGGTTCTCCTACAATGAGCAGTTCTTC. Its translation is CSVEKGFSYNEQFF.

Within the sample, this clone is medium-sized. With a much larger clone just one base away, this may be a read error. Other nucleotide sequences from this sample produce the same CDR3. The rearrangement joins TRBV7-8 to TRBJ2-7; the match to TRBD1 covers 8 bases. Unmatched junction bases numbered 3, after V lost 1 base and J lost 1 base. The CDR3 loop spans 15 amino acids. CDR1 and CDR2 (germline): SGHVS, FQNEAQ. The CDR3 here is CASSLGGQESYEQYF. The CDR3 coding sequence is TGTGCCAGCAGCTTAGGGGGACAGGAGTCCTACGAGCAGTACTTC.

The chain links TRBV11-2 to TRBJ1-1; TRBD1 is a possible D gene (5 bases). The germline V gene encodes CDR1 SGHAT and CDR2 FQNNGV. CDR3 length equals 13 residues. V was clipped by 4 bases and J by 5 bases, with 11 bases between them. This CDR3 reads CASSSGVWTEAFF. The DNA of the CDR3 is TGTGCCAGCAGCTCGGGGGTTTGGACTGAAGCTTTCTTT.

Only a few counts were recorded for this clone. The chain has TRBV5-1 and TRBJ1-2; a weak D match, TRBD1 (5 bases). The CDR3 loop spans 14 amino acids. Trimming removed 4 bases at V and 4 bases at J, with 14 bases between. CDR1 is SGHRS, CDR2 YFSETQ, per germline. The CDR3 DNA is TGCGCCAGCAGCCCGAATACAGGTTCCTATGGCTACACCTTC. This translates into CASSPNTGSYGYTF.

There are a few counts of this clone. This chain links TRBV28 with TRBJ2-5, with a possible D match to TRBD1 (6 bases). V was shortened by 1 base and J by 4 bases, with 10 bases between the two germline ends. Germline loops: CDR1 MDHEN, CDR2 SYDVKM. The CDR3 spans 14 residues. Here the CDR3 reads CASSLFGQLETQYF. CDR3 bases: TGTGCCAGCAGTTTATTTGGACAGTTAGAGACCCAGTACTTC.

This chain connects TRBV14 to TRBJ2-7; D is possibly TRBD2 (5 bases). The germline CDR1 and CDR2 sequences are SGHDN and FVKESK. The CDR3 runs to 15 residues. Trimming left V 2 bases short and J 4 bases short, with 15 bases between. The CDR3 nucleotides are TGTGCCAGCAGCCAATTTATCGGGGAGTCTTACGAGCAGTACTTC. Translated, it gives CASSQFIGESYEQYF. Full variable domain (missing parts from reference TRBV14 and TRBJ2-7): EAGVTQFPSHSVIEKGQTVTLRCDPISGHDNLYWYRRVMGKEIKFLLHFVKESKQDESGMPNNRFLAERTGGTYSTLKVQPAELEDSGVYFCASSQFIGESYEQYFGPGTRLTVT.

This clone was seen at least ten times. The rearrangement uses TRBV7-8 and TRBJ2-7, with a tentative D call TRBD1 (6 bases). Germline CDR1 is SGHVS and CDR2 is FQNEAQ. The CDR3 is 15 residues long. Trimming removed 4 bases at V and 3 bases at J, with 16 bases between. CDR3 nucleotide sequence: TGTGCCAGCAGCTCCCGGGCAGGGGTTGACTACGAGCAGTACTTC. It encodes CASSSRAGVDYEQYF.

This chain connects TRBV27 to TRBJ2-1, with 9 bases fitting TRBD1. Germline CDR1 MNHEY, CDR2 SMNVEV (reference sequence). V was clipped by 6 bases and J by 7 bases; unmatched bases: 10. The CDR3 runs 15 residues. The CDR3 region has the DNA TGTGCCAGCAGGCCACCGGGACAGGGTCGTAATGAGCAGTTCTTC. This gives the protein CASRPPGQGRNEQFF.

This sequence joins TRBV7-6 and TRBJ1-4; perhaps TRBD1 as D (5 bases). The CDR3 runs 15 residues. The ends were cut back, 2 bases at V and 8 bases at J, with 15 bases in the middle. Germline V gene lookup returns CDR1 SGHVS and CDR2 FNYEAQ. The CDR3 loop reads CASSLMLRGREKLFF. The CDR3 nucleotides read TGTGCCAGCAGCTTAATGTTACGGGGACGGGAAAAACTGTTTTTT.

This clone showed up just a few times. This chain uses TRBV6-1 with TRBJ2-7, with TRBD2 matching 7 bases. Looked up from germline, CDR1 is MNHNS and CDR2 is SASEGT. The CDR3 runs to 11 residues. CDR3 region: CATGRDYEQYF. The CDR3 coding sequence is TGTGCGACGGGGAGGGATTACGAGCAGTACTTC.

This chain links TRBV24-1 with TRBJ2-3, with 7 bases lining up with TRBD2. Trimming cost V 5 bases and J 11 bases; bases outside gene matches: 15. Germline V lookup: CDR1 KGHDR, CDR2 SFDVKD. CDR3 length: 15 residues. CDR3 nucleotide sequence: TGTGCCACCAGTGGCGTGGGGCTAGCGGACCTAAAGCAGTATTTT. Protein: CATSGVGLADLKQYF.

The CDR3 region is CSARDRGGSGHSYEQYF. CDR3 DNA sequence: TGCAGTGCTAGAGATCGGGGTGGTAGCGGTCACTCCTACGAGCAGTACTTC. The gene calls are TRBV20-1 and TRBJ2-7; perhaps TRBD2 as D (6 bases). V dropped 0 bases and J dropped 0 bases, with 18 bases sitting between them. This CDR3 spans 17 amino acids. The germline V gene encodes CDR1 DFQATT and CDR2 SNEGSKA (reference sequence).

This clone was found many times. The chain is built from TRBV2 and TRBJ2-3; no reliable D call. In germline, CDR1 is SNHLY, CDR2 FYNNEI. This CDR3 is built from 14 residues. Trimming removed 4 bases at V and 3 bases at J, with 11 bases between. As DNA, the CDR3 is TGTGCCAGCAGTGGTCTACTCCCTACAGATACGCAGTATTTT. Its protein is CASSGLLPTDTQYF.

This clone is medium-sized within its sample. The chain uses TRBV5-4 and TRBJ1-2; 12 bases line up with TRBD1. CDR3 size: 17 residues. Losses at the gene ends were 4 bases for V and 4 bases for J; bases not matched to a gene: 11. Germline lookup yields CDR1 SGHNT and CDR2 YYREEE (reference sequence). For the CDR3, the DNA is TGTGCCAGCAGCCTGGGGACAGGGGGCGGAAGTCGCTATGGCTACACCTTC. Its translation: CASSLGTGGGSRYGYTF.

This clone is classed as medium-sized. The gene calls are TRBV6-2 or TRBV6-3 and TRBJ2-4; the match to TRBD1 covers 7 bases. The J segment lost 0 bases and the V segment lost 6 bases, leaving 8 bases of the junction unmatched. Germline CDR1 is MNHEY and CDR2 is SVGEGT. The CDR3 runs to 16 residues. The CDR3 protein is CASRTHRGIAKNIQYF. The CDR3 region has the DNA TGTGCCAGCAGAACACACAGGGGAATAGCCAAAAACATTCAGTACTTC.

The rearrangement uses TRBV12-3 or TRBV12-4 and TRBJ1-1; D perhaps matches TRBD1 (5 bases). Trimming pared 7 bases from V and 4 bases from J, leaving 13 bases between. The CDR3 covers 13 residues. CDR3 amino acids: CASNRDGLTEAFF. CDR3 nucleotide sequence: TGTGCCAGCAATCGGGACGGACTCACTGAAGCTTTCTTT.

The chain recombines TRBV6-1 with TRBJ2-3, with D unresolved. The CDR3 covers 13 residues. Per the germline V gene, CDR1 is MNHNS and CDR2 is SASEGT. The V and J ends lost 0 bases and 4 bases respectively, with 5 bases between them. CDR3 coding DNA: TGTGCCAGCAGTGAAGCCCTCCCAGATACGCAGTATTTT. Encoded protein: CASSEALPDTQYF.

The count of this clone is one. An end of the junction does not agree with germline; a read error may underlie this. The rearrangement uses TRBV7-8 and TRBJ2-7; 7 positions match TRBD1. The CDR3 loop spans 15 amino acids. The germline V gene encodes CDR1 SGHVS and CDR2 FQNEAQ. DNA of the CDR3: TGTGCCAGCATCTTAGGAGGACAGGAGTCATACGAGCAGTACTTC. This gives the protein CASILGGQESYEQYF.

This clone occurred many times. The chain joins TRBV7-3 to TRBJ1-5; 7 bases map to TRBD1. The CDR3 runs to 15 residues. V trimming: 8 bases; J trimming: 0 bases; junction bases outside the gene matches: 7. The germline CDR1 and CDR2 sequences are SGHTA and FQGTGA. CDR3 loop: CASSDRDYSNQPQHF. The CDR3 DNA reads as TGTGCCAGCTCCGACAGGGACTATAGCAATCAGCCCCAGCATTTT.

The chain has TRBV5-1 and TRBJ1-2; 8 positions agree with TRBD1. CDR3 length: 14 amino acids. Germline V gene sequence: CDR1 SGHRS, CDR2 YFSETQ. After removal of 3 bases from V and 4 bases from J, the junction contained 5 bases not matched to a gene. CDR3 loop: CASSSDRGLYGYTF. The DNA for the CDR3 is TGCGCCAGCAGCTCCGACAGGGGACTCTATGGCTACACCTTC.

This clone appeared a few times. CDR3 sequence (DNA): TGTGCCAGCAGTGAGGTAGGGGATGGCTATGGCTACACCTTC. It specifies CASSEVGDGYGYTF. The J gene is TRBJ1-2, the V gene TRBV6-1; D is perhaps TRBD1 (5 bases). The CDR3 has 14 residues. CDR1 MNHNS and CDR2 SASEGT come from the germline V gene. With 3 bases removed from V and 4 bases from J, the gap between germline ends came to 12 bases.

This clone was recorded many times. This sequence joins TRBV11-2 and TRBJ2-3; D possibly corresponds to TRBD2 (6 bases). This CDR3 comprises 16 residues. V lost 5 bases and J lost 0, with 15 bases in between. Germline CDR1 is SGHAT and CDR2 is FQNNGV. CDR3 amino acids: CASSLLGGDSTDTQYF. The CDR3 region has the DNA TGTGCCAGCAGCCTCCTAGGAGGGGACAGCACAGATACGCAGTATTTT.

The V and J genes are TRBV3-1 and TRBJ1-3; D is unresolved. Trimming shortened V by 5 bases and J by 0 bases, and 14 bases separated the two germline ends. Germline CDR1 is LGHDT and CDR2 is YNNKEL (reference sequence). The CDR3 has 16 residues. The CDR3 region has the DNA TGTGCCAGCAGCAAAGGCAGGTCGGGCTCTGGAAACACCATATATTTT. As protein: CASSKGRSGSGNTIYF.

This clone was counted only a few times. A clone one base away is much larger, so this may be a read error. V usage is TRBV6-2 or TRBV6-3 and J usage is TRBJ2-7; 10 nucleotides agree with TRBD2. Germline loops: CDR1 MNHEY, CDR2 SVGEGT. The CDR3 totals 15 residues. Trimming at V came to 9 bases and at J to 5 bases, leaving 13 bases not matched to a gene. CDR3 region: CARGYPTSGYNEQYF. The CDR3 coding sequence is TGTGCCAGAGGTTACCCGACTAGCGGGTATAACGAGCAGTACTTC.

Only a few counts were recorded for this clone. The junction and the germline gene differ at one end; a read error may be behind it. The chain carries TRBV27 and TRBJ1-5, with D possibly matching TRBD1 (6 bases). From germline, CDR1 is MNHEY and CDR2 SMNVEV (reference sequence). The CDR3 spans 16 residues. The CDR3 loop is CASSQRQAQRNQTQHF. CDR3 in DNA: TGTGCCAGCAGTCAACGACAGGCCCAGCGAAATCAGACCCAGCATTTT.